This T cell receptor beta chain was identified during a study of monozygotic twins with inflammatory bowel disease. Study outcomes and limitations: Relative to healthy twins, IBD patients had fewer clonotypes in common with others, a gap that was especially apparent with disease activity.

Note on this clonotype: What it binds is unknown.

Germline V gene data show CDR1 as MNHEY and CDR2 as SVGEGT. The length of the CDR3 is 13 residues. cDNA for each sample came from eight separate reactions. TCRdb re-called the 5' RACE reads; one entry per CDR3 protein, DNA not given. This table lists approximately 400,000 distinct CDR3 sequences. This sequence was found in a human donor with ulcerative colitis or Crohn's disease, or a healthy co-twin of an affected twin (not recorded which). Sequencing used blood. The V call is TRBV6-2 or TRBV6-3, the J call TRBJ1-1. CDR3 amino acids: CASSYLPRTEAFF.